Listed below are T cell receptor beta chains from one sample, sequenced in a study of cytomegalovirus exposure and HLA in healthy donors. TCRdb's copy holds only in-frame clones and misses some; the assay was immunoSEQ multiplex PCR. This table holds around 150,000 clones, around 83% found once. Sequencing used PBMCs. Source of these receptors: a male donor in good health and CMV-seropositive. The CDR3 runs from the conserved cysteine through the conserved F or W. A D gene is named only where the DNA matches it firmly. Clone size is given for some rows only: seen once, a few or many times, or a class if the clone is expanded.

cdr3_nt cdr3_aa j_call d_call v_call clone_size
TGTGCCAGCAGCCCCCCCGCGGGGATGGGTGGCTACACCTTC CASSPPAGMGGYTF TRBJ1-2 - TRBV28 once
TGTGCCAGCAGCTTGAGGCAGGGGCTGGGGAATTCACCCCTCCACTTT CASSLRQGLGNSPLHF TRBJ1-6 - TRBV5-6 -
TGTGCCAGCAGCCCCGGGTTTGCTAGGGGGCATAATTCACCCCTCCACTTT CASSPGFARGHNSPLHF TRBJ1-6 TRBD1 TRBV5-4 once
TGTGCCAGCTCACGGAGCGGGGGCGGTGCAGATACGCAGTATTTT CASSRSGGGADTQYF TRBJ2-3 TRBD2 TRBV18 once
TGTGCCAGCAGCTCCACAGGGCAAGTCGGGCAAGAAAAACTGTTTTTT CASSSTGQVGQEKLFF TRBJ1-4 - TRBV5-6 -
TGTGCCAGTCCGACGGCGGAGAACACTGAAGCTTTCTTT CASPTAENTEAFF TRBJ1-1 - TRBV6-1 -
TGTGCCAGCAGTCACCTGGGACAGGGGGCAAACACCATATATTTT CASSHLGQGANTIYF TRBJ1-3 TRBD1 TRBV6-5 -
TGCGCCAGCAGCTCCAGGGCGTCTATGAACACTGAAGCTTTCTTT CASSSRASMNTEAFF TRBJ1-1 - TRBV5-1 -
TGTGCCAGCAGTGGATCGGACAGGGCCACCTACGAGCAGTACTTC CASSGSDRATYEQYF TRBJ2-7 TRBD1 TRBV27 -
TGTGCCACGCACCCGGACAGGCACTACTCCTACGAGCAGTACTTC CATHPDRHYSYEQYF TRBJ2-7 TRBD1 TRBV6-1 few
TGTGCCAGCAGCCCCAGACTAACCCTTAACAATGAGCAGTTCTTC CASSPRLTLNNEQFF TRBJ2-1 - TRBV7-9 -
TGTGCCATCAGTGACCTCTCGCGGGGGGAGGGGACTGAAGCTTTCTTT CAISDLSRGEGTEAFF TRBJ1-1 - TRBV10-3 -
TGTGCCAGCACCCCGGGGGGTCGAGCGGATACGCAGTATTTT CASTPGGRADTQYF TRBJ2-3 TRBD2 TRBV28 -
TGTGCCAGCAGCTCTAGCGTGAGCACAGATACGCAGTATTTT CASSSSVSTDTQYF TRBJ2-3 - TRBV7-2 few
TGTGCCACCCTGGACAGGAACGGCTACGAGCAGTACTTC CATLDRNGYEQYF TRBJ2-7 TRBD1 TRBV19 -
TGTGCCAGCAGCTTACCGGCGGTCGTGGGCTCCTACAATGAGCAGTTCTTC CASSLPAVVGSYNEQFF TRBJ2-1 - TRBV7-2 -
TGTGCCAGCAGCGTGACGTCCGGAATGGACAGGGGATATGGCTACACCTTC CASSVTSGMDRGYGYTF TRBJ1-2 TRBD1 TRBV9 -
TGTGCCAGCAGCTTAGCCCCCCTCTCGAGCTCCTACGAGCAGTACTTC CASSLAPLSSSYEQYF TRBJ2-7 - TRBV7-2 -
TGTGCCAGCGGCAAACAGGGGTACGAGCAGTACTTC CASGKQGYEQYF TRBJ2-7 TRBD1 TRBV7-2 -
TGTGCCAGCAGCTTAATGACTAGCGGGGTCGAGCAGTACTTC CASSLMTSGVEQYF TRBJ2-7 TRBD2 TRBV7-9 -
TGCAGTGCTAGAGGGGGCCAGACAGCTTTCTTT CSARGGQTAFF TRBJ1-1 - TRBV20-1 -
TGTGCCAGCAGACTAAACAGGGACTACTCCTACGAGCAGTACTTC CASRLNRDYSYEQYF TRBJ2-7 - TRBV11-2 -
TGTGCCTGGATCCCGATCAGGGGAGGGGAGACCCAGTACTTC CAWIPIRGGETQYF TRBJ2-5 - TRBV30 few
TGTGCCAGTAATTCTAACACTGAAGCTTTCTTT CASNSNTEAFF TRBJ1-1 - TRBV19 -
TGTGCCAGCAGCCATCCATTGGACCGGACAGGGGTTAGCAATGAGCAGTTCTTC CASSHPLDRTGVSNEQFF TRBJ2-1 TRBD1 TRBV4-2 -
TGTGCCAGCAGCCAAGGACAGGGCGCTGAAGCTTTCTTT CASSQGQGAEAFF TRBJ1-1 TRBD1 TRBV7-6 -
TGTGCCAGCAGCTACCGGGACAGGGGGAATGAGCAGTTCTTC CASSYRDRGNEQFF TRBJ2-1 TRBD1 TRBV5-4 -